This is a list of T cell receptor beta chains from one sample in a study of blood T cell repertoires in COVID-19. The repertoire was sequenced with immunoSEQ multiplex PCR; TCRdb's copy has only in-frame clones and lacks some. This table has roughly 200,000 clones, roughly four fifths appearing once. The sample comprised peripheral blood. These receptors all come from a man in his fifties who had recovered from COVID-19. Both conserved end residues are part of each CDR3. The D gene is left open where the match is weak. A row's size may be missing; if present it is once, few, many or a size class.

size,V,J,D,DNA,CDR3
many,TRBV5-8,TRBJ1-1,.,TGTGCCAGCAGCTTGGCCGTTAACACTGAAGCTTTCTTT,CASSLAVNTEAFF
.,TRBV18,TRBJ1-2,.,TGTGCCAGCTCACCACAGGGGGTTGGCTACACCTTC,CASSPQGVGYTF
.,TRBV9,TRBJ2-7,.,TGTGCCAGCAGCGTAGCTACTGGGAGAACCTACGAGCAGTACTTC,CASSVATGRTYEQYF
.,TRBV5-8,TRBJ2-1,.,TGTGCCGCCCCCCCAGGGAAGTACAATGAGCAGTTCTTC,CAAPPGKYNEQFF
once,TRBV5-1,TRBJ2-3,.,TGCGCCAGCAGGGGGGCGAGACAGGACACGCAGTATTTT,CASRGARQDTQYF
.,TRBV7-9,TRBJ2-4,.,TGTGCCAGCAGCTTAGCTTTTACGGGAGAAGCCAAAAACATTCAGTACTTC,CASSLAFTGEAKNIQYF
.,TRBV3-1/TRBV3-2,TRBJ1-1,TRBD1,TGTGCCAGCAGCTCCAGGGGGATGGACACTGAAGCTTTCTTT,CASSSRGMDTEAFF
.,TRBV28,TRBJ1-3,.,TGTGCCAGCAGCCGTAATTCGAACACCATATATTTT,CASSRNSNTIYF
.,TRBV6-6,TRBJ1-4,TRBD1,TGTGCCAGCAGAACGGGACAGAGTGGGGAAAAACTGTTTTTT,CASRTGQSGEKLFF
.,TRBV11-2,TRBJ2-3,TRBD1,TGTGCCAGCAGCACCGGGACAGGGTTGAACACAGATACGCAGTATTTT,CASSTGTGLNTDTQYF
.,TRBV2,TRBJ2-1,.,TGTGCCAGCAGACAGAACAATGAGCAGTTCTTC,CASRQNNEQFF
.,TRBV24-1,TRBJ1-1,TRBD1,TGTGCCACCAGTGATTTTTGGAGGGAAGGGGGCCGTTGGCTTGAAGCTTTCTTT,CATSDFWREGGRWLEAFF
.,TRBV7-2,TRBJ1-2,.,TGTGCCAGCAGCCTCCTCGGCGGGAAGGATGGCTACACCTTC,CASSLLGGKDGYTF
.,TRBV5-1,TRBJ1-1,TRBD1,TGCGCCAGCAGCCTCGAGGGACAGGGGGTAGACACTGAAGCTTTCTTT,CASSLEGQGVDTEAFF
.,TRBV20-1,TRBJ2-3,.,TGCAGTGCTAGTCCAACTAGCACAGATACGCAGTATTTT,CSASPTSTDTQYF
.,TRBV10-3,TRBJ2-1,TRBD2,TGTGCCATCTCTAGCGGGAAATTCACCTACAATGAGCAGTTCTTC,CAISSGKFTYNEQFF
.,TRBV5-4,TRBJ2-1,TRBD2,TGTGCCAGCAGCATTAGCGGGACTAGCATATATGAGCAGTTCTTC,CASSISGTSIYEQFF
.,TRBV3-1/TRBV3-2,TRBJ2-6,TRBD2,TGTGCCAGCAGCCAACGATCACTAGCGGGAGTTAGTGGGGCCAACGTCCTGACTTTC,CASSQRSLAGVSGANVLTF
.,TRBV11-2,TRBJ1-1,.,TGTGCCAGCAGCTTGACGGAGAAAGCTTTCTTT,CASSLTEKAFF
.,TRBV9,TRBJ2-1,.,TGTGCCAGCAGCCCTCAACCGGGACTTATCTACAATGAGCAGTTCTTC,CASSPQPGLIYNEQFF
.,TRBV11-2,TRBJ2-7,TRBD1,TGTGCCAGCAGCTTACTACAGGGGGCGAATGGCGAGCAGTACTTC,CASSLLQGANGEQYF
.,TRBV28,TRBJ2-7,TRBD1,TGTGCCAGCAGCCAAGACAGGGGCGGTTTGGGGGAGCAGTACTTC,CASSQDRGGLGEQYF
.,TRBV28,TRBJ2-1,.,TGTGCCAGCAGTCCACCGACAGAGCAGTTCTTC,CASSPPTEQFF
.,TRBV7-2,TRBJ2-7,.,TGTGCCAGCAGTAACGACAGAAACTCCTACGAGCAGTACTTC,CASSNDRNSYEQYF
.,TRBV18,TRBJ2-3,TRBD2,TGTGCCAGCTCATCGGGAAGGACTAGCGGGAGGACAGATACGCAGTATTTT,CASSSGRTSGRTDTQYF
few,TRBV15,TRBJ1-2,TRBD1,TGTGCCACCAGCAGTTACAGGGGGTTTAACTATGGCTACACCTTC,CATSSYRGFNYGYTF
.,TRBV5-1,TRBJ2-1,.,TGCGCCAGCAGCTTGGATCCGGGACTTTACACATCCTACAATGAGCAGTTCTTC,CASSLDPGLYTSYNEQFF
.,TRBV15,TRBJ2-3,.,TGTGCCACCAGCAGAACTTTAGCAGATACGCAGTATTTT,CATSRTLADTQYF
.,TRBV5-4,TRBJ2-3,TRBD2,TGTGCCAGCAGCAAGCCGGGACTAGCGGGATCCACAGATACGCAGTATTTT,CASSKPGLAGSTDTQYF
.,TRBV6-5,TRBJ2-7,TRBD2,TGTGCCAGCAGTTACTCGGGGACTAGCAGGGAGCAGTACTTC,CASSYSGTSREQYF
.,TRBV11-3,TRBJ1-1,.,TGTGCCAGCAGCTTAGGTCAAGCGAACACTGAAGCTTTCTTT,CASSLGQANTEAFF
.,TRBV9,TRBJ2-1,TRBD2,TGTGCCAGCAGCGTAGGGTTAGCGGGAGCAGATGAGCAGTTCTTC,CASSVGLAGADEQFF
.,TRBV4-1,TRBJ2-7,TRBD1,TGCGCCAGCAGCCCCGGGACAGGGGTTATTAAGCAGTACTTC,CASSPGTGVIKQYF
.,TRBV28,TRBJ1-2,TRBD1,TGTGCCAGCAGTTCTGGACAGGTTTCCTATGGCTACACCTTC,CASSSGQVSYGYTF
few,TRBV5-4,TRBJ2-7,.,TGTGCCAGCAGCTTCCAGACTAACGGGTTGGGCGAGCAGTACTTC,CASSFQTNGLGEQYF
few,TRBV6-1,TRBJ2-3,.,TGTGCCAGCAGTGATCGTCTTAGCACAGATACGCAGTATTTT,CASSDRLSTDTQYF
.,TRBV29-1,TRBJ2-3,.,TGCAGCGTCGGGTCGGGAACGAGAGATACGCAGTATTTT,CSVGSGTRDTQYF
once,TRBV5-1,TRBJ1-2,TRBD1,TGCGCCAGCAGCTTGGTTCAGGGGGTCGACTATGGCTACACCTTC,CASSLVQGVDYGYTF
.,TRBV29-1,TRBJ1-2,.,TGCAGCGTTGAGGAAGATCTCCCAGTAGTGAGGGACTCTAACTATGGCTACACCTTC,CSVEEDLPVVRDSNYGYTF
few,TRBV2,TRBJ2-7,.,TGTGCCAGCAGTTACAGCTCCTACGAGCAGTACTTC,CASSYSSYEQYF
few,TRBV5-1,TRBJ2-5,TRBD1,TGCGCCAGCAGCTCTGATGGGACAGGGGGAATAGAGACCCAGTACTTC,CASSSDGTGGIETQYF
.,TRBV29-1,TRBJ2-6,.,TGCAGCGCACTAGAGGGCTCTGGGGCCAACGTCCTGACTTTC,CSALEGSGANVLTF
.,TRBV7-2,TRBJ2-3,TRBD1,TGTGCCAGCAGCCAGGGGGGACAGGCCACAGATACGCAGTATTTT,CASSQGGQATDTQYF
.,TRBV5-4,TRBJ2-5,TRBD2,TGTGCCAGCAGCAGGGGACTAGCGGGAGGAACTGAGACCCAGTACTTC,CASSRGLAGGTETQYF
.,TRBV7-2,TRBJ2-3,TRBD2,TGTGCCAGCAGCTTGGGACTACCTAGCACAGATACGCAGTATTTT,CASSLGLPSTDTQYF
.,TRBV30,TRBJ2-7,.,TGTGCCTGGAGCAAGGGCAGGACAGTCCCCCTCCGGGACGAGCAGTACTTC,CAWSKGRTVPLRDEQYF
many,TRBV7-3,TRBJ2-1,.,TGTGCCAGCAGCCTCAGCGACAATGAGCAGTTCTTC,CASSLSDNEQFF
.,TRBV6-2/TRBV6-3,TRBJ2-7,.,TGTGCCAGCAGCTATAGAAGATACGAGCAGTACTTC,CASSYRRYEQYF
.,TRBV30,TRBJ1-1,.,TGTGGCTTTCTAGGACAGCTGAACACTGAAGCTTTCTTT,CGFLGQLNTEAFF